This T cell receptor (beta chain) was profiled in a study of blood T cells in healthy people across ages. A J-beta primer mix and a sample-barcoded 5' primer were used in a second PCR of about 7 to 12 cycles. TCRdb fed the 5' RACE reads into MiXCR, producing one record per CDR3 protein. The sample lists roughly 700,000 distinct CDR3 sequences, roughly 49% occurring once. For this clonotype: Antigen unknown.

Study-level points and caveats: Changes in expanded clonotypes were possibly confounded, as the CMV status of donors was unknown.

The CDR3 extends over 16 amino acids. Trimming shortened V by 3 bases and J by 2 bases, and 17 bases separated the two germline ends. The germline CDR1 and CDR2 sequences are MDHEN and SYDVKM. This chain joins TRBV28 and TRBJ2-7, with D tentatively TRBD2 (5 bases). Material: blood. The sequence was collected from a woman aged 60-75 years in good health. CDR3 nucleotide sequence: TGTGCCAGCAGTTTGCTGCTGACAACGGGAACCTACGAGCAGTACTTC. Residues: CASSLLLTTGTYEQYF.